A single sample gave rise to the 27 T cell receptor beta chains below, sequenced in a study of identical twins. TCRdb used MiXCR to reprocess the 5' RACE reads, holding one entry per CDR3 protein. Among roughly 570,000 distinct CDR3 sequences, 9.5% to 10% were seen once, and the ten largest hold approximately 3.2%. The same data also contributed to another study, on yellow fever vaccine responses in identical twins.

Sequencing was carried out using PBMCs. Receptor source: a woman aged 18 to 35 in good health.

In its sample, this clonotype was seen a few times. V usage is TRBV11-2 and J usage is TRBJ2-7; TRBD2 matches 8 bases. Germline loops: CDR1 SGHAT, CDR2 FQNNGV. Trimming removed 5 bases from V and 6 bases from J; junction bases left unmatched: 12. The CDR3 length is 15 residues. The CDR3 sequence is CASSLPGGGSFEQYF. CDR3 DNA sequence: TGTGCCAGCAGCCTACCGGGGGGGGGATCGTTCGAGCAGTACTTC.

This clonotype was counted ten times or more. V and J are TRBV9 and TRBJ2-5; TRBD2 agrees at 8 bases. Germline V lookup: CDR1 SGDLS, CDR2 YYNGEE. CDR3 length: 15 residues. V was clipped by 4 bases and J by 5 bases; unmatched bases: 10. The CDR3: CASSPLIGGGETQYF. The CDR3 DNA sequence: TGTGCCAGCAGCCCTCTGATTGGCGGGGGGGAGACCCAGTACTTC.

The table lists this clonotype with many counts. The chain carries TRBV20-1 and TRBJ2-3; TRBD1 matches 7 bases. CDR3 length: 18 residues. Germline CDR1 DFQATT, CDR2 SNEGSKA (reference sequence). The V segment lost 2 bases and the J segment 1 base; nucleotides outside the gene matches: 15. The CDR3 is CSARLLPRGRRGTDTQYF. For the CDR3, the DNA is TGCAGTGCTAGACTTCTTCCAAGGGGGCGCCGAGGCACAGATACGCAGTATTTT.

This sequence joins TRBV30 and TRBJ2-3; D may match TRBD1 or TRBD2 (6 bases each). V dropped 2 bases and J dropped 3 bases, with 18 bases sitting between them. The CDR3 totals 16 residues. Germline CDR1 GTSNPN, CDR2 SVGIG (reference sequence). The CDR3 nucleotides are TGTGCCTGGAGTACGGGGGCAACCTCTATAACAGATACGCAGTATTTT. The encoded protein is CAWSTGATSITDTQYF.

V and J are TRBV4-1 and TRBJ1-1; D remains unclear. The CDR3 is made up of 13 amino acids. The V gene lost 3 bases and the J gene lost 3 bases, with 8 bases spanning the gap. The germline gives CDR1 MGHRA, CDR2 YSYEKL. CDR3 in amino acids: CASSQDRDTEAFF. In DNA, the CDR3 is TGCGCCAGCAGCCAGGATAGGGACACTGAAGCTTTCTTT.

This chain joins TRBV4-1 and TRBJ2-5; 13 bases line up with TRBD2. Per germline, CDR1 MGHRA and CDR2 YSYEKL. The V segment lost 2 bases and the J segment 1 base; nucleotides outside the gene matches: 1. The CDR3 is 16 residues long. CDR3 in DNA: TGCGCCAGCAGCCAAACTAGCGGGGGGGCCCAAGAGACCCAGTACTTC. Protein: CASSQTSGGAQETQYF.

This clonotype turned up a few times. V is TRBV5-1 and J is TRBJ2-7, with TRBD2 identical over 10 bases. Germline V gives CDR1 SGHRS, CDR2 YFSETQ. The CDR3 has 14 residues. Trimming cost V 5 bases and J 5 bases; bases outside gene matches: 7. CDR3 nucleotides: TGCGCCAGCAGGTCGGGACTAGCGACCCACGAGCAGTACTTC. Translation: CASRSGLATHEQYF.

There are many counts of this clonotype. This sequence joins TRBV2 and TRBJ2-2; D might be TRBD2 (5 bases). The CDR3 loop spans 13 amino acids. CDR1 SNHLY and CDR2 FYNNEI come from the germline V gene. With 7 bases removed from V and 1 base from J, the gap between germline ends came to 7 bases. This CDR3 is CASTGKNTGELFF. Written as DNA, the CDR3 is TGTGCCAGCACGGGGAAGAACACCGGGGAGCTGTTTTTT.

The chain is built from TRBV6-1 and TRBJ2-2; no clear D gene. Germline CDR1 reads MNHNS; CDR2 reads SASEGT. The ends were cut back, 5 bases at V and 4 bases at J, with 11 bases in the middle. The CDR3 loop spans 14 amino acids. CDR3 sequence reads: CASSSRSSTGELFF. For the CDR3, the DNA is TGTGCCAGCAGTAGTAGGTCGTCCACCGGGGAGCTGTTTTTT.

At least ten counts were recorded for this clonotype. The chain links TRBV6-2 or TRBV6-3 to TRBJ2-1, with 7 bases matching TRBD2. Trimming at V came to 0 bases and at J to 0 bases, leaving 5 bases not matched to a gene. The CDR3 runs to 17 residues. Germline CDR1 MNHEY, CDR2 SVGEGT. CDR3 sequence reads: CASSYSLAIGSYNEQFF. The CDR3 coding sequence is TGTGCCAGCAGTTACTCACTAGCGATCGGCTCCTACAATGAGCAGTTCTTC.

This clonotype was seen more than once but under ten times. The chain is built from TRBV12-3 or TRBV12-4 and TRBJ2-5, with 7 bases lining up with TRBD2. J gave up 2 bases and V 3 bases, and 6 bases lay outside the gene matches. The CDR3 covers 15 residues. CDR3 in DNA: TGTGCCAGCAGTTTTTCCAGCGGGGTACAAGAGACCCAGTACTTC. It encodes CASSFSSGVQETQYF.

The chain uses TRBV2 and TRBJ2-3, with TRBD2 matching 11 bases. J gave up 1 base and V 6 bases, and 3 bases lay outside the gene matches. The CDR3 has 15 residues. Germline lookup yields CDR1 SNHLY and CDR2 FYNNEI. The CDR3, as DNA: TGTGCCAGCAGGTCGGGACTAGCGGGCACAGATACGCAGTATTTT. It yields the protein CASRSGLAGTDTQYF.

The J gene is TRBJ2-1, the V gene TRBV7-9; D remains ambiguous. This CDR3 is 16 amino acids long. V lost 3 bases and J lost 0, with 12 bases in between. Looked up from germline, CDR1 is SEHNR and CDR2 is FQNEAQ (reference sequence). CDR3 region: CASSFGSGNSYNEQFF. In DNA, the CDR3 is TGTGCCAGCAGCTTCGGGTCTGGCAACTCCTACAATGAGCAGTTCTTC.

This clonotype was found a few times. The V call is TRBV24-1, the J call TRBJ2-7; maybe TRBD1 (5 bases). Per the germline V gene, CDR1 is KGHDR and CDR2 is SFDVKD. The CDR3 consists of 18 residues. Trimming pared 4 bases from V and 4 bases from J, leaving 25 bases between. The CDR3 DNA follows: TGTGCCACCAGTGACTCGCAGGGAAGGACGGCAGGGCGGTACGAGCAGTACTTC. Protein: CATSDSQGRTAGRYEQYF.

In this sample, this clonotype turned up a few times. The chain uses TRBV5-5 and TRBJ2-7, with 12 bases lining up with TRBD2. The germline V gene has CDR1 SGHKS and CDR2 YYEKEE (reference sequence). V lost 0 bases to trimming and J lost 3 bases; unmatched junction nucleotides: 10. The CDR3 spans 18 residues. The CDR3 nucleotides are TGTGCCAGCAGCTTGGTCGGCCTAGCGGGAGGGTGGCTCTACGAGCAGTACTTC. Protein product: CASSLVGLAGGWLYEQYF.

The rearrangement uses TRBV28 and TRBJ2-4; D may be TRBD1 (5 bases). Germline lookup yields CDR1 MDHEN and CDR2 SYDVKM. V lost 6 bases and J 6 bases, leaving 12 bases between the germline ends. The length of the CDR3 is 13 residues. The CDR3 loop is CASSSRAPNIQYF. The CDR3, as DNA: TGTGCCAGCAGCTCCAGGGCTCCAAACATTCAGTACTTC.

The gene calls are TRBV5-4 and TRBJ2-1, with TRBD2 identical over 11 bases. The CDR3 is 18 residues long. The V segment lost 0 bases and the J segment 2 bases; nucleotides outside the gene matches: 7. Looked up from germline, CDR1 is SGHNT and CDR2 is YYREEE (reference sequence). CDR3 region: CASSLELAGALAYNEQFF. As DNA, the CDR3 is TGTGCCAGCAGCTTGGAACTAGCGGGAGCGTTGGCCTACAATGAGCAGTTCTTC.

The chain has TRBV28 and TRBJ2-7, with a tentative D call TRBD1 (5 bases). The V end was cut by 6 bases, the J end by 0 bases, with 12 bases between. The germline gives CDR1 MDHEN, CDR2 SYDVKM. The CDR3 totals 14 residues. The CDR3 loop is CASRSDRNSYEQYF. Written as DNA, the CDR3 is TGTGCCAGCAGATCCGACAGAAACTCCTACGAGCAGTACTTC. Variable domain in full (rest from reference TRBV28 and TRBJ2-7): DVKVTQSSRYLVKRTGEKVFLECVQDMDHENMFWYRQDPGLGLRLIYFSYDVKMKEKGDIPEGYSVSREKKERFSLILESASTNQTSMYLCASRSDRNSYEQYFGPGTRLTVT.

To note about this clonotype: Since a much larger clone is just one base distant, this may be a read error. The chain joins TRBV18 to TRBJ2-2; TRBD2 might be the D (5 bases). CDR1 is KGHSH, CDR2 LQKENI, per germline. Trimming cost V 8 bases and J 1 base, with 5 bases left between them. This CDR3 spans 12 amino acids. The CDR3 protein is CASEGNTGELFF. The CDR3 coding sequence is TGTGCCAGCGAGGGGAACACCGGGGAGCTGTTTTTT.

This clonotype was seen repeatedly, ten times or more. The chain employs TRBV11-2 and TRBJ2-1; TRBD2 matches at 10 bases. CDR1 SGHAT and CDR2 FQNNGV come from the germline V gene. V was pared by 5 bases and J by 4 bases, with 5 bases of the junction left unmatched. This CDR3 is built from 15 residues. The CDR3: CASSQLAGLYNEQFF. CDR3 coding DNA: TGTGCCAGCAGCCAACTAGCGGGGTTGTACAATGAGCAGTTCTTC.

This clonotype appeared a few times. This chain joins TRBV6-1 and TRBJ2-1; 7 bases line up with TRBD2. The CDR3 length is 16 residues. The germline V gene encodes CDR1 MNHNS and CDR2 SASEGT. After removal of 5 bases from V and 4 bases from J, the junction contained 11 bases not matched to a gene. The DNA of the CDR3 is TGTGCCAGCAGTCAAAAAAGACTAGCAGTATACAATGAGCAGTTCTTC. Its protein is CASSQKRLAVYNEQFF.

The CDR3 bases are TGCAGTGCTAGAGGTGTAATAGCGGGAGAGGCTGAGGACGAGCAGTTCTTC. This codes for CSARGVIAGEAEDEQFF. The chain couples TRBV20-1 to TRBJ2-1; 9 nucleotides agree with TRBD2. The CDR3 length is 17 residues. Germline CDR1 reads DFQATT; CDR2 reads SNEGSKA (reference sequence). V shed 1 base, J shed 10 bases, and the junction held 17 bases outside the gene matches.

This clonotype was picked up a small number of times. This rearrangement joins TRBV20-1 to TRBJ1-5, with unresolved D. The V end was cut by 6 bases, the J end by 0 bases, with 12 bases between. Per the germline V gene, CDR1 is DFQATT and CDR2 is SNEGSKA (reference sequence). The CDR3 extends over 14 amino acids. CDR3 sequence: CSAPDRTSNQPQHF. CDR3 in DNA: TGCAGTGCCCCGGATAGAACTAGCAATCAGCCCCAGCATTTT.

This clonotype was counted between two and nine times. The genes are TRBV15 and TRBJ1-6; unclear D gene. The V end lost 5 bases, the J end lost 0 bases, and 20 bases lay between the germline ends. Germline V CDR1 and CDR2: LNHNV, YYDKDF (reference sequence). This CDR3 spans 19 amino acids. The CDR3 here is CATSGWPPESSSYNSPLHF. The CDR3 DNA sequence: TGTGCCACCAGCGGATGGCCCCCTGAGAGTAGCTCCTATAATTCACCCCTCCACTTT.

The chain employs TRBV6-1 and TRBJ2-1, with 9 bases aligning to TRBD2. This CDR3 is 16 amino acids long. The junction had 8 bases not matched to a gene; V was cut back by 6 bases and J by 2 bases. CDR1 MNHNS and CDR2 SASEGT come from the germline V gene. CDR3 sequence: CASSDQSGGPYNEQFF. CDR3 bases: TGTGCCAGCAGCGATCAAAGCGGGGGGCCCTACAATGAGCAGTTCTTC.

The sample holds many counts of this clonotype. This rearrangement joins TRBV28 to TRBJ2-2, with D tentatively TRBD1 (6 bases). The CDR3 sequence is 13 residues long. Trimming took off 3 bases at V and 6 bases at J, with 8 bases between the two ends. CDR1 MDHEN and CDR2 SYDVKM come from the germline V gene. The chain's CDR3 is CASSFRGAGELFF. CDR3 nucleotide sequence: TGTGCCAGCAGTTTCAGGGGCGCCGGGGAGCTGTTTTTT.

This rearrangement joins TRBV10-2 to TRBJ1-4; D may be TRBD1 (5 bases). Germline CDR1 and CDR2: WSHSY and SAAADI. The V end was cut by 6 bases, the J end by 8 bases, with 13 bases between. The CDR3 has 13 amino acids. The CDR3 DNA is TGCGCCAGCAGCCGGAATGGGGGGGAAAAACTGTTTTTT. Encoded protein: CASSRNGGEKLFF.